Listed below are T cell receptor beta chains from one sample, sequenced in a study of blood T cell repertoires in COVID-19. Some clones are missing from TCRdb's copy, which holds only in-frame ones; the method was immunoSEQ multiplex PCR. The sample has over 120,000 clones; roughly 80% are singletons. The sample taken for sequencing was peripheral blood. The source is a woman in her sixties or seventies with acute or convalescent COVID-19. Each CDR3 is given with its conserved first and last residue. A D gene is named only where the DNA matches it firmly. Size values are once, few and many counts, or a class for expanded clones, and some rows have none.

>.|TRBV4-1|TRBJ2-3|.
CASSQETGSTDTQYF
TGCGCCAGCAGCCAAGAAACCGGGTCCACAGATACGCAGTATTTT
>.|TRBV10-3|TRBJ2-2|TRBD1
CAISEVGQGMNTGELFF
TGTGCCATCAGTGAGGTGGGACAGGGAATGAACACCGGGGAGCTGTTTTTT
>.|TRBV19|TRBJ1-2|TRBD1
CASSSRGLDGYTF
TGTGCCAGTAGTTCCAGGGGGCTAGATGGCTACACCTTC
>.|TRBV30|TRBJ1-5|TRBD1
CAWSVRGRQPQHF
TGTGCCTGGAGTGTCAGGGGGCGTCAGCCCCAGCATTTT
>.|TRBV30|TRBJ2-4|TRBD2
CAWSSLAGTIQYF
TGTGCCTGGTCCTCCCTAGCGGGAACCATTCAGTACTTC
>.|TRBV20-1|TRBJ2-1|.
CSARVVNEQFF
TGCAGTGCTAGAGTCGTTAATGAGCAGTTCTTC
>.|TRBV7-9|TRBJ2-2|.
CASSYDTGELFF
TGTGCCAGCAGCTATGACACGGGGGAGCTGTTTTTT
>.|TRBV5-1|TRBJ2-2|.
CASSLDRAGELFF
TGCGCCAGCAGCTTGGACAGGGCCGGGGAGCTGTTTTTT
>.|TRBV12-3/TRBV12-4|TRBJ1-1|TRBD1
CASSFGDRGEAFF
TGTGCCAGCAGTTTCGGGGACAGGGGGGAGGCTTTCTTT
>once|TRBV4-1|TRBJ2-7|TRBD1
CASSRWLIGQGAGEQYF
TGCGCCAGCAGCCGGTGGTTAATTGGACAGGGGGCTGGAGAGCAGTACTTC
>.|TRBV2|TRBJ1-5|.
CASLSGLNQPQHF
TGTGCCAGCCTCTCGGGTTTGAATCAGCCCCAGCATTTT
>.|TRBV28|TRBJ1-3|.
CASSLSPTDSSGNTIYF
TGTGCCAGCAGTTTATCACCTACAGACAGCTCTGGAAACACCATATATTTT
>.|TRBV11-1|TRBJ1-2|.
CASSRSVVDYGYTF
TGTGCCAGCAGCCGATCGGTCGTTGACTATGGCTACACCTTC
>.|TRBV28|TRBJ1-5|TRBD1
CASSPSWTGDQPQHF
TGTGCCAGCAGTCCTTCGTGGACAGGGGATCAGCCCCAGCATTTT
>.|TRBV27|TRBJ2-3|TRBD2
CASSFHLGVAGGRQQYF
TGTGCCAGCAGTTTTCACCTTGGGGTAGCGGGAGGGCGCCAGCAGTATTTT
>.|TRBV7-9|TRBJ2-2|.
CASSVRKYREVNTGELFF
TGTGCCAGCAGCGTTCGGAAGTACAGGGAAGTCAACACCGGGGAGCTGTTTTTT
>.|TRBV9|TRBJ2-1|TRBD2
CASSVSTGLPNEQFF
TGTGCCAGCAGCGTATCAACGGGACTACCCAATGAGCAGTTCTTC
>.|TRBV19|TRBJ1-2|.
CASSISGVRNYGYTF
TGTGCCAGTAGTATCAGCGGAGTAAGGAACTATGGCTACACCTTC
>.|TRBV5-5|TRBJ1-4|.
CASSLSTSRNEKLFF
TGTGCCAGCAGCCTAAGTACTAGCAGAAATGAAAAACTGTTTTTT
>.|TRBV30|TRBJ1-5|.
CAWSGGIGGQPQHF
TGTGCCTGGAGTGGAGGGATCGGCGGGCAGCCCCAGCATTTT
>.|TRBV7-9|TRBJ1-1|TRBD1
CASSLGTGNTFF
TGTGCCAGCAGCTTAGGGACAGGGAACACTTTCTTT
>.|TRBV7-3|TRBJ2-3|TRBD1
CASSEQGVITDTQYF
TGTGCCAGCAGCGAACAGGGGGTTATCACAGATACGCAGTATTTT
>.|TRBV6-5|TRBJ2-5|TRBD1
CASRYTGGETQYF
TGTGCCAGCAGGTACACAGGGGGGGAGACCCAGTACTTC
>few|TRBV7-2|TRBJ2-5|.
CASSHNSLGNRETQYF
TGTGCCAGCAGCCATAACAGCCTCGGGAATCGAGAGACCCAGTACTTC
>.|TRBV5-8|TRBJ2-1|.
CASSFPGLSFNEQFF
TGTGCCAGCAGCTTTCCAGGGCTAAGTTTCAATGAGCAGTTCTTC
>few|TRBV7-8|TRBJ1-2|.
CASSLEVEGTNYGYTF
TGTGCCAGCAGCTTAGAGGTGGAGGGAACAAACTATGGCTACACCTTC
>once|TRBV6-5|TRBJ1-3|.
CASSYSAGGSRNTIYF
TGTGCCAGCAGTTACTCGGCAGGCGGGAGTCGTAACACCATATATTTT
>once|TRBV19|TRBJ2-2|TRBD1
CASSIDRGLSGELFF
TGTGCCAGTAGCATAGACAGGGGGCTTTCCGGGGAGCTGTTTTTT
>few|TRBV21-1|TRBJ2-7|.
CASSKARGNNYEQYF
TGTGCCAGCAGCAAAGCTAGGGGGAACAACTACGAGCAGTACTTC
>.|TRBV12-3/TRBV12-4|TRBJ1-1|.
CASSPFPAEAFF
TGTGCCAGCAGTCCCTTCCCAGCTGAAGCTTTCTTT
>.|TRBV20-1|TRBJ2-7|.
CSAYNGEQYF
TGCAGTGCTTACAACGGGGAGCAGTACTTC
>.|TRBV19|TRBJ2-1|TRBD2
CASSPPTSGIYNEQFF
TGTGCCAGTAGTCCTCCGACTAGCGGAATATACAATGAGCAGTTCTTC
>.|TRBV5-1|TRBJ1-3|.
CASSLTGGDSGNTIYF
TGCGCCAGCAGCTTAACGGGAGGAGACTCTGGAAACACCATATATTTT
>.|TRBV7-9|TRBJ2-1|.
CASSPRRAGGEQFF
TGTGCCAGCAGCCCCCGTCGGGCCGGAGGTGAGCAGTTCTTC
>.|TRBV27|TRBJ1-2|.
CASSLSHSQIYGYTF
TGTGCCAGCAGTTTATCCCACAGCCAAATCTATGGCTACACCTTC
>.|TRBV6-2/TRBV6-3|TRBJ2-5|TRBD2
CASSYWTRSGTETQYF
TGTGCCAGCAGTTATTGGACTAGATCGGGGACGGAGACCCAGTACTTC
>.|TRBV1|TRBJ1-2|.
CTSSRSDPEQGTYGYTF
TGCACCAGCAGCCGTTCTGACCCCGAACAGGGAACCTATGGCTACACCTTC